This TCR beta chain was recorded in a study of shared T cell receptors in the human thymus. This clone was observed a single time. The CDR3 covers 16 residues. V lost 3 bases to trimming and J lost 6 bases, with 22 bases between them. Per germline, CDR1 SGHRS and CDR2 YFSETQ. The assay was immunoSEQ multiplex PCR, and TCRdb's table has in-frame clones only and misses some. The sample shows 450,000 to 650,000 clones, approximately 78% of them seen only once. The sample also formed part of further work on human thymus T cells. Per that paper: Thymus tissue was removed during corrective cardiac surgery.

Sample: thymocytes. The sequence came from a boy under two years old with a congenital heart defect. The genes are TRBV5-1 and TRBJ2-7, with D perhaps matching TRBD2 (6 bases). The CDR3 DNA reads as TGCGCCAGCAGCTCCCGAGGGACTCCCAACGATTGCGAGCAGTACTTC. Its translation: CASSSRGTPNDCEQYF. Full variable domain (rest looked up from reference TRBV5-1 and TRBJ2-7): KAGVTQTPRYLIKTRGQQVTLSCSPISGHRSVSWYQQTPGQGLQFLFEYFSETQRNKGNFPGRFSGRQFSNSRSEMNVSTLELGDSALYLCASSSRGTPNDCEQYFGPGTRLTVT.